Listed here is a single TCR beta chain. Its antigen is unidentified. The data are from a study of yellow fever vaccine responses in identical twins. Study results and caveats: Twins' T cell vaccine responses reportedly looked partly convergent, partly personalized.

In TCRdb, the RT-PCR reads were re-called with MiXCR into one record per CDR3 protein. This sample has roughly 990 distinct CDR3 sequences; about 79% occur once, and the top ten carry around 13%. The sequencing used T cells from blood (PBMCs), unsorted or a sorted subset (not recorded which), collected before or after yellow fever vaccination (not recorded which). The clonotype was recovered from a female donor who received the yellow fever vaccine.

The CDR3 sequence: CASRPGLAVDEQFF. DNA of the CDR3: TGTGCCAGCAGACCGGGACTAGCGGTCGATGAGCAGTTCTTC. This chain joins TRBV6-2 or TRBV6-3 and TRBJ2-1; 11 bases are shared with TRBD2. The length of the CDR3 is 14 residues. In germline, CDR1 is MNHEY, CDR2 SVGEGT. Losses at the gene ends were 6 bases for V and 8 bases for J; bases not matched to a gene: 6.